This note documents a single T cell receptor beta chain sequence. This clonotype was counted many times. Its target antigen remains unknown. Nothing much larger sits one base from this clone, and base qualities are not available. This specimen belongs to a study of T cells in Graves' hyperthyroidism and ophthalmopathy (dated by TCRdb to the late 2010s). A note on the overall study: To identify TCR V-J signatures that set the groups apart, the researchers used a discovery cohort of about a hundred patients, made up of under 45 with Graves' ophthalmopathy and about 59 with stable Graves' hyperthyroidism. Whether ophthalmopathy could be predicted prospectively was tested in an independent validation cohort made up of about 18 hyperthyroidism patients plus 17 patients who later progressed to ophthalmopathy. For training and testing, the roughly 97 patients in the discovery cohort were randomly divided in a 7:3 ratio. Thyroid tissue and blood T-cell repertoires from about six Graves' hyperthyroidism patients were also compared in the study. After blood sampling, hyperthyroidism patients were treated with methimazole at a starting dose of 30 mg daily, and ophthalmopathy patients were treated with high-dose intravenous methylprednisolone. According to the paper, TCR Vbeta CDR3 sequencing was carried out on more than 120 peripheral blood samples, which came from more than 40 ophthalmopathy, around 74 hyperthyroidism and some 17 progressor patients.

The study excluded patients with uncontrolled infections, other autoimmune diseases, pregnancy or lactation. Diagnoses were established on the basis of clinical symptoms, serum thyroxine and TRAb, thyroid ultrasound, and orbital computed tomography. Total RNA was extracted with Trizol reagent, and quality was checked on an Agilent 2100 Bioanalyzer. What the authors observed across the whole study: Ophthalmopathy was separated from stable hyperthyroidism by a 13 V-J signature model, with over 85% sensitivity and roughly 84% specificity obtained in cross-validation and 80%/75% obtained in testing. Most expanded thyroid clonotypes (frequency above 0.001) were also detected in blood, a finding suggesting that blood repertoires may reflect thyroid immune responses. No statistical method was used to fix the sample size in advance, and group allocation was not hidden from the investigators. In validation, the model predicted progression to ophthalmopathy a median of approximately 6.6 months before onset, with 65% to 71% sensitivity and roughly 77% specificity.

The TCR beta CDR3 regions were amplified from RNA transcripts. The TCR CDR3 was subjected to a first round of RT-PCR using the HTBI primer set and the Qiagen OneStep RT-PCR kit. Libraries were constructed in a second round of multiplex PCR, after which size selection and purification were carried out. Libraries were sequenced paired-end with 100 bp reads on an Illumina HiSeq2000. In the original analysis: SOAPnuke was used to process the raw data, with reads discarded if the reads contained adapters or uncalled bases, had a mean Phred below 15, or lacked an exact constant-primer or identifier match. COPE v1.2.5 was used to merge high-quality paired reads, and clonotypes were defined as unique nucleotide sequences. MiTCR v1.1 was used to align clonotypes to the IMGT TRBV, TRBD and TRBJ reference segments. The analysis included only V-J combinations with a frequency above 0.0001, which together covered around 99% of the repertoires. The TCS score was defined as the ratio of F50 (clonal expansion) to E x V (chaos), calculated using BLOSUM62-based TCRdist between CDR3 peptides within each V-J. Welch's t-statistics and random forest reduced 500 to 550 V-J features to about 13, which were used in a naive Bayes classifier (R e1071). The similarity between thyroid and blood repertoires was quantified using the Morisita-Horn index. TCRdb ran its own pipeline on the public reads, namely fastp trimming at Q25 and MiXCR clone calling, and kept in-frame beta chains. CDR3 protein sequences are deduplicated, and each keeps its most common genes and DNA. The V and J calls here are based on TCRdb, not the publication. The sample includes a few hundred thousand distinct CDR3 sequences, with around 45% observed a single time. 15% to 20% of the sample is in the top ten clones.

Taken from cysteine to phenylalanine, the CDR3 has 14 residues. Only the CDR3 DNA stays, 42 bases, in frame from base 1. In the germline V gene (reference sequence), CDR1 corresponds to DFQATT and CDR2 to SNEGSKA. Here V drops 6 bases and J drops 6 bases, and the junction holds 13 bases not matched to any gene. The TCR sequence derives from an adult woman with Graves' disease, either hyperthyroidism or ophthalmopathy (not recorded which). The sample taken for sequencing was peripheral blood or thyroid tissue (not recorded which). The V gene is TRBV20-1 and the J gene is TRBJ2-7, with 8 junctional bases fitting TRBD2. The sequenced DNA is TGCAGTGCCTGGAACACGGGAGGGCCTCTCGAGCAGTACTTC. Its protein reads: CSAWNTGGPLEQYF.